This T cell receptor (beta chain) comes out of a study of OX40 agonist ivuxolimab in advanced cancers. Profiled with immunoSEQ multiplex PCR; TCRdb holds only in-frame clones, not every one. The data show approximately 91,000 clones, approximately 86% seen once. V gave up 2 bases and J gave up 2 bases, with 9 bases separating them. CDR3 length: 14 residues. Germline-derived CDR1 and CDR2 are SGDLS and YYNGEE. This TCR was sampled from an adult with an advanced solid tumor such as melanoma, head and neck, liver or kidney cancer. The sequenced sample was CD4+ or CD8+ T cells sorted from blood, obtained in a trial of the OX40 agonist ivuxolimab. The rearrangement uses TRBV9 and TRBJ2-3, with D possibly matching TRBD1 (6 bases). CDR3 nucleotides: TGTGCCAGCAGCGTCAAGGGGGACACAGATACGCAGTATTTT. This sequence encodes CASSVKGDTDTQYF.